Below, 19 T cell receptor beta chains from the same sample are listed, as sequenced in a study of blood T cells in healthy people across ages. The use of a sample-barcoded 5' primer and a J-beta primer mix characterized a second PCR of about 7 to 12 cycles. TCRdb reprocessed the 5' RACE reads with MiXCR, giving one entry per CDR3 protein. The sample contains 1 million or so distinct CDR3 sequences, 40% to 50% of which appear only once. The material sequenced was blood. The receptors shown here come from an older woman in good health.

This clonotype was counted ten times or more. The chain employs TRBV4-2 and TRBJ2-7; D gene uncertain. The length of the CDR3 is 14 residues. Trimming shortened V by 5 bases and J by 4 bases, and 15 bases separated the two germline ends. Germline CDR1 and CDR2: LGHNA and YNFKEQ. CDR3 DNA sequence: TGTGCCAGCAGCGATTCTGGGTTGGGGTACGAGCAGTACTTC. Translated, it gives CASSDSGLGYEQYF.

The CDR3 sequence: CASSEGRGMEGQETQYF. Written as DNA, the CDR3 is TGTGCCAGCAGTGAAGGCCGAGGGATGGAAGGCCAAGAGACCCAGTACTTC. V gene TRBV2 combines with J gene TRBJ2-5; tentative D call: TRBD2 (5 bases). Germline-derived CDR1 and CDR2 are SNHLY and FYNNEI. This CDR3 has 17 residues. Trimming removed 1 base from V and 1 base from J, with 16 bases in between. Together with reference TRBV2 and TRBJ2-5, the CDR3 gives the full variable domain: EPEVTQTPSHQVTQMGQEVILRCVPISNHLYFYWYRQILGQKVEFLVSFYNNEISEKSEIFDDQFSVERPDGSNFTLKIRSTKLEDSAMYFCASSEGRGMEGQETQYFGPGTRLLVL.

This clonotype was detected only a few times. The chain carries TRBV14 and TRBJ2-1, with 7 bases fitting TRBD2. There are 17 residues in the CDR3. Germline V lookup: CDR1 SGHDN, CDR2 FVKESK. J was trimmed by 6 bases and V by 1 base; bases with no gene match: 12. CDR3 sequence: CASSQGARASGANEQFF. In DNA, the CDR3 is TGTGCCAGCAGCCAAGGAGCTCGGGCTAGCGGAGCCAATGAGCAGTTCTTC.

The chain uses TRBV5-4 and TRBJ2-7; 9 bases match TRBD1. Trimming took 4 bases from V and 3 from J; bases not matched to a gene: 8. Germline V gene data show CDR1 as SGHNT and CDR2 as YYREEE (reference sequence). This CDR3 comprises 15 residues. The CDR3 region has the DNA TGTGCCAGCAGCCGGGACAGGGTGGCCGTCTACGAGCAGTACTTC. Its translation: CASSRDRVAVYEQYF.

The V and J genes are TRBV29-1 and TRBJ2-1; D is unclear. V gave up 4 bases and J gave up 2 bases, with 12 bases separating them. CDR1 is SQVTM and CDR2 is ANQGSEA in the germline V gene. The CDR3 totals 14 residues. CDR3 sequence: CSVGGSHTYNEQFF. The CDR3 DNA reads as TGCAGCGTTGGAGGTTCTCACACCTACAATGAGCAGTTCTTC.

CDR3 in amino acids: CASRVGLGLLAGGQVDTQYF. CDR3 in DNA: TGTGCCAGCAGAGTAGGGCTGGGCCTACTAGCGGGAGGGCAGGTAGATACGCAGTATTTT. The rearrangement uses TRBV7-8 and TRBJ2-3; TRBD2 matches 13 bases. The V gene end was trimmed by 6 bases and the J gene end by 5 bases; junction bases not matched to a gene: 20. The CDR3 totals 20 residues. CDR1 and CDR2 from the germline V gene are SGHVS and FQNEAQ. The entire variable domain, with the rest obtained from reference TRBV7-8 and TRBJ2-3, is as follows: GAGVSQSPRYKVAKRGQDVALRCDPISGHVSLFWYQQALGQGPEFLTYFQNEAQLDKSGLPSDRFFAERPEGSVSTLKIQRTQQEDSAVYLCASRVGLGLLAGGQVDTQYFGPGTRLTVL.

V is TRBV4-1 and J is TRBJ1-4; the D gene is possibly TRBD1 (6 bases). Germline CDR1 MGHRA, CDR2 YSYEKL. The CDR3 runs 17 residues. Trimming pared 4 bases from V and 0 bases from J, leaving 15 bases between. This CDR3 is CASSPRREGATNEKLFF. The CDR3, as DNA: TGCGCCAGCAGCCCTCGGCGGGAGGGGGCAACTAATGAAAAACTGTTTTTT.

The chain carries TRBV3-1 and TRBJ2-5; no clear D gene. The CDR3 covers 17 residues. Trimming took off 0 bases at V and 2 bases at J, with 16 bases between the two ends. Germline V lookup: CDR1 LGHDT, CDR2 YNNKEL (reference sequence). CDR3 sequence (DNA): TGTGCCAGCAGCCAAGATATCGTTAGGGCAGCTCAAGAGACCCAGTACTTC. Protein product: CASSQDIVRAAQETQYF.

The chain is built from TRBV29-1 and TRBJ2-7; perhaps D is TRBD1 or TRBD2 (5 bases each). Trimming pared 7 bases from V and 4 bases from J, leaving 14 bases between. This CDR3 is 12 amino acids long. The V gene's germline CDR1 is SQVTM and CDR2 ANQGSEA. The CDR3 protein is CSGTGTQYEQYF. CDR3 DNA sequence: TGCAGCGGCACCGGGACCCAGTACGAGCAGTACTTC.

The chain couples TRBV4-2 to TRBJ2-1; D ambiguous. Germline assignment: CDR1 LGHNA and CDR2 YNFKEQ. The CDR3 is made up of 17 amino acids. Deletions cut 0 bases from V and 3 bases from J, with 15 bases between. The chain's CDR3 is CASSQDGARGVYNEQFF. The DNA for the CDR3 is TGTGCCAGCAGCCAAGATGGCGCTAGAGGTGTCTACAATGAGCAGTTCTTC.

The chain carries TRBV5-5 and TRBJ1-2, with D possibly being TRBD1 (6 bases). V lost 4 bases and J 7 bases, leaving 17 bases between the germline ends. The CDR3 covers 14 residues. Germline V CDR1 and CDR2: SGHKS, YYEKEE (reference sequence). The CDR3 reads CASSPPTGGSGYTF. CDR3 bases: TGTGCCAGCAGCCCTCCCACGGGGGGCTCTGGCTACACCTTC.

This sequence joins TRBV10-2 and TRBJ2-5; 9 bases are a match to TRBD1. The CDR3 consists of 14 residues. Germline V gene data show CDR1 as WSHSY and CDR2 as SAAADI. With 7 bases clipped from V and 4 bases from J, the junction kept 7 bases outside the gene matches. The CDR3 nucleotides are TGCGCCAGCACGGACAGGGGTGATTCAGAGACCCAGTACTTC. Protein: CASTDRGDSETQYF.

The genes are TRBV20-1 and TRBJ2-1, with TRBD2 identical over 7 bases. Germline CDR1 DFQATT, CDR2 SNEGSKA (reference sequence). The CDR3 covers 14 residues. After removal of 3 bases from V and 4 bases from J, the junction contained 6 bases not matched to a gene. CDR3: CSASGLAAYNEQFF. DNA for the CDR3: TGCAGTGCTAGCGGGCTAGCGGCTTACAATGAGCAGTTCTTC.

This clonotype was found a few times. The chain couples TRBV15 to TRBJ2-1, with unresolved D. From germline, CDR1 is LNHNV and CDR2 YYDKDF (reference sequence). The CDR3 runs to 13 residues. V lost 5 bases, J lost 4 bases, and 9 bases lay in between. CDR3 bases: TGTGCCACCAGCCCTGGGCAGTACAATGAGCAGTTCTTC. It codes for CATSPGQYNEQFF.

This chain links TRBV5-1 with TRBJ1-2; a possible D gene is TRBD1 (5 bases). From germline, CDR1 is SGHRS and CDR2 YFSETQ. With 4 bases removed from V and 8 bases from J, the gap between germline ends came to 12 bases. The CDR3 contains 12 residues. CDR3 protein: CASSTPQGGYTF. In nucleotides, the CDR3 is TGCGCCAGCAGCACCCCGCAGGGAGGCTACACCTTC. The full variable domain, with the rest looked up from reference TRBV5-1 and TRBJ1-2, is KAGVTQTPRYLIKTRGQQVTLSCSPISGHRSVSWYQQTPGQGLQFLFEYFSETQRNKGNFPGRFSGRQFSNSRSEMNVSTLELGDSALYLCASSTPQGGYTFGSGTRLTVV.

The rearrangement uses TRBV5-1 and TRBJ2-1; 10 bases line up with TRBD1. This CDR3 contains 14 residues. J lost 10 bases, V lost 2 bases, and 6 bases had no gene match. Germline CDR1 SGHRS, CDR2 YFSETQ. The CDR3 nucleotides are TGCGCCAGCAGCTTCGGGACAGGGGTCCACGAGCAGTTCTTC. This translates into CASSFGTGVHEQFF.

This chain uses TRBV6-6 with TRBJ2-5; D might be TRBD1 (6 bases). With 3 bases removed from V and 13 bases from J, the gap between germline ends came to 18 bases. The CDR3 sequence is 13 residues long. Germline V gene data show CDR1 as MNHNY and CDR2 as SVGAGI (reference sequence). Written as DNA, the CDR3 is TGTGCCAGCAGTTATTCCGGGACACTACTCGGGTACTTC. This gives the protein CASSYSGTLLGYF.

This clonotype was seen a handful of times. The J gene is TRBJ2-7, the V gene TRBV5-1; D is undetermined. The CDR3 is 15 residues long. The V and J ends lost 0 bases and 12 bases respectively, with 22 bases between them. The germline CDR1 and CDR2 sequences are SGHRS and YFSETQ. The CDR3 coding sequence is TGCGCCAGCAGCTTGGCGGACCGGGTGAGAGCCCAGTTGTACTTC. Translated: CASSLADRVRAQLYF.

This clonotype has just a few counts. This chain connects TRBV6-5 to TRBJ2-5; D possibly corresponds to TRBD1 (5 bases). The germline CDR1 and CDR2 sequences are MNHEY and SVGAGI. CDR3 size: 16 residues. V lost 6 bases to trimming and J lost 5 bases, with 22 bases between them. The CDR3 bases are TGTGCCAGCAGCCCCCCAGGGTTGGCAGGGAAGGAGACCCAGTACTTC. This codes for CASSPPGLAGKETQYF.